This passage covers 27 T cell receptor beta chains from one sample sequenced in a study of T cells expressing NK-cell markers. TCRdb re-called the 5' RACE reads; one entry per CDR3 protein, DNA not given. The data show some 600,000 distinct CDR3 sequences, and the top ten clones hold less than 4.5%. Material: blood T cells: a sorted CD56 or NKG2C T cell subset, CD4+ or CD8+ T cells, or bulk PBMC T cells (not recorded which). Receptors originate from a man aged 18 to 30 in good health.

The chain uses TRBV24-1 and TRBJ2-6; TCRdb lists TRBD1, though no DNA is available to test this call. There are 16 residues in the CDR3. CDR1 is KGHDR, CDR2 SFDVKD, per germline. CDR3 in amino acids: CAVAPGAAPGANVLTF.

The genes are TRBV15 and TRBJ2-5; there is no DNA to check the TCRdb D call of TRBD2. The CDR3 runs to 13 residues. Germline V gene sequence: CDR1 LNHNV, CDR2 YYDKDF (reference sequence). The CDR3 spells CATSSGPRETQYF.

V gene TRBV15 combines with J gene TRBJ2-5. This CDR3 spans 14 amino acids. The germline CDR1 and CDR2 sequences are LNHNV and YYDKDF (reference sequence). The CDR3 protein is CATSRRTVQETQYF.

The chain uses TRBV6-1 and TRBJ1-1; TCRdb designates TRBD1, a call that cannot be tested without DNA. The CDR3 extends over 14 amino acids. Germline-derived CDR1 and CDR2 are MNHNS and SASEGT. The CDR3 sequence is CASSTGVLSTEAFF.

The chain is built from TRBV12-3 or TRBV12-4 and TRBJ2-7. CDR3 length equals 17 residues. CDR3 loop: CASSLGTRDEYHYEQYF.

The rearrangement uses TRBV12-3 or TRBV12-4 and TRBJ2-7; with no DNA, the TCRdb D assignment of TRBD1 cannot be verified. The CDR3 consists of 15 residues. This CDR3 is CASSWETGSGYEQYF.

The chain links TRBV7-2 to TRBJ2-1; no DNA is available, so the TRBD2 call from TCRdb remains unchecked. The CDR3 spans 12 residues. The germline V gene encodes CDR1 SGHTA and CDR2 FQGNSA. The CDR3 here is CASSLGTSKQFF.

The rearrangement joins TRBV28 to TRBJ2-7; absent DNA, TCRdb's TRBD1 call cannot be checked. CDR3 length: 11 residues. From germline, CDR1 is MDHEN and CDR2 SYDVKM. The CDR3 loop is CATTGGYEQYF.

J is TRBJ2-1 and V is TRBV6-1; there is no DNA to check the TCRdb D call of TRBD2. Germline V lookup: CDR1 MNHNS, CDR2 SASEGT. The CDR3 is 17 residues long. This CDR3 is CASSEPGLAGFYNEQFF.

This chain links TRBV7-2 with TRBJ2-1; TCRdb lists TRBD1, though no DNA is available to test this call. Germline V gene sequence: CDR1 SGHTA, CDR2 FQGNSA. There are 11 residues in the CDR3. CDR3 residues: CASSSGGQQFF.

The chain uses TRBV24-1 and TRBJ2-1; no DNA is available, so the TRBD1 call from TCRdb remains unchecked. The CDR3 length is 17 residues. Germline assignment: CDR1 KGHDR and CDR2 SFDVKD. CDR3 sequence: CATSDARQTSSYNEQFF.

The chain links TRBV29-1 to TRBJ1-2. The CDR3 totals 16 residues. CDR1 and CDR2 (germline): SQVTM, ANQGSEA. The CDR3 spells CSVGDRARASNYGYTF.

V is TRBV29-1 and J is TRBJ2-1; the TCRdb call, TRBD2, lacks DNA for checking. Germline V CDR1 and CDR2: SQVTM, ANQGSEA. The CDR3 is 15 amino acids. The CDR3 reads CSVYGTSGSKYEQFF.

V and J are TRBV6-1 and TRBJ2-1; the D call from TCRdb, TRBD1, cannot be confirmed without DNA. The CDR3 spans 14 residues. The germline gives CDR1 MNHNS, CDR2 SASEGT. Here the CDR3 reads CASSGDRVLNEQFF.

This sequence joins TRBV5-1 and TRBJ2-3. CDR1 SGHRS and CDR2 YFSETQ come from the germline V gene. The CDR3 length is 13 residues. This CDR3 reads CASRGFGTDTQYF.

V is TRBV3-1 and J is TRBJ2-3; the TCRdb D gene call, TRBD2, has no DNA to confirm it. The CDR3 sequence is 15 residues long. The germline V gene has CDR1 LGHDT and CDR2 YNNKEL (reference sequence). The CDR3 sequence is CASSQAGALPDTQYF.

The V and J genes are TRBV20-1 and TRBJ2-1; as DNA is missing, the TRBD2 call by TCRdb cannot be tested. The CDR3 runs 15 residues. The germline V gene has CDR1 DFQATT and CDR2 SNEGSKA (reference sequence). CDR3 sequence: CSARDEASGRNEQFF.

CDR3 in amino acids: CASSLVVTGSYNEQFF. The rearrangement uses TRBV11-2 and TRBJ2-1; TCRdb lists TRBD1, though no DNA is available to test this call. The CDR3 length is 16 residues. CDR1 is SGHAT and CDR2 is FQNNGV in the germline V gene.

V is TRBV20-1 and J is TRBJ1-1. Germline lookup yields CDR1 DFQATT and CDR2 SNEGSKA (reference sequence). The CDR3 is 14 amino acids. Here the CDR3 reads CSAQIPGQRFQAFF.

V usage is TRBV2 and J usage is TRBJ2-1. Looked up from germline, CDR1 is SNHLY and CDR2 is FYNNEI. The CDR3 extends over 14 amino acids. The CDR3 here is CASSGRTSYNEQFF.

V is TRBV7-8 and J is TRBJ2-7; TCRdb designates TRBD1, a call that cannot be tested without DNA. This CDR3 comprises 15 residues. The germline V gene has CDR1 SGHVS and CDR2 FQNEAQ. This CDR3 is CASSSPGRGVYEQYF. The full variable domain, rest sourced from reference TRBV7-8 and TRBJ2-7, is GAGVSQSPRYKVAKRGQDVALRCDPISGHVSLFWYQQALGQGPEFLTYFQNEAQLDKSGLPSDRFFAERPEGSVSTLKIQRTQQEDSAVYLCASSSPGRGVYEQYFGPGTRLTVT.

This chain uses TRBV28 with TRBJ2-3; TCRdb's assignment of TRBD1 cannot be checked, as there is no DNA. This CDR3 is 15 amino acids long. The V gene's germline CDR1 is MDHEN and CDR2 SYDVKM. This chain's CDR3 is CASSLWDRGRDTQYF.

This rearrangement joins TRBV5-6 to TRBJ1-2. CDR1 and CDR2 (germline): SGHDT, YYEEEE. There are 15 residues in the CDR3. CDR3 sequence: CASSLESSGNYGYTF. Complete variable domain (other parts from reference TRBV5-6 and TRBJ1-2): DAGVTQSPTHLIKTRGQQVTLRCSPKSGHDTVSWYQQALGQGPQFIFQYYEEEERQRGNFPDRFSGHQFPNYSSELNVNALLLGDSALYLCASSLESSGNYGYTFGSGTRLTVV.

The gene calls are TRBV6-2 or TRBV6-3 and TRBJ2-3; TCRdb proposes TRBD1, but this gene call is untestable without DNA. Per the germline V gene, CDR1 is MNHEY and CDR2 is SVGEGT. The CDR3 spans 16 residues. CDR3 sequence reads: CASTRSGDRNTDTQYF.

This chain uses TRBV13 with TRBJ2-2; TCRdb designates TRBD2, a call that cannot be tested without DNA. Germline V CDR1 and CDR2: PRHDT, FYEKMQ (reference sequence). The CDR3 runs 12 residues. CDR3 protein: CASGLPTGELFF.

The CDR3 here is CASSQKRVRADRDYEQYF. The genes are TRBV4-2 and TRBJ2-7; TCRdb lists TRBD1, though no DNA is available to test this call. The germline gives CDR1 LGHNA, CDR2 YNFKEQ. The CDR3 runs to 18 residues.

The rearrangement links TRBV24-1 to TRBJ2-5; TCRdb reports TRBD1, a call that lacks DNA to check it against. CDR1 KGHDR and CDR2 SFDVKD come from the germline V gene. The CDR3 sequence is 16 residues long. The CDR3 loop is CATSDGSRTGQETQYF.